This T cell receptor (beta chain) was recorded in a study of T cells expressing NK-cell markers. For the study at large: Sorted CD3+CD56+NKG2C+, CD3+CD56+NKG2C- and CD3+CD56-NKG2C+ T cells provided the TCR beta repertoires.

Germline-derived CDR1 and CDR2 are SGHRS and YFSETQ. This CDR3 is built from 16 residues. TCRdb reprocessed the 5' RACE reads; each CDR3 protein has one entry and no DNA is given. The sample totals over 4,500 distinct CDR3 sequences; its top ten clones hold about 55%. Study-wide findings and caveats: Similarly, these clonotypes led the CD3+CD56-NKG2C+ fraction as well in a few donors.

For this clonotype: The antigen is undetermined.

The chain couples TRBV5-1 to TRBJ1-2; TCRdb outputs TRBD1, but without DNA this stays unchecked. The sequencing sample was made of blood T cells: a sorted CD56 or NKG2C T cell subset, CD4+ or CD8+ T cells, or bulk PBMC T cells (not recorded which). This TCR was recovered from a man between 18 and 29 years old in good health. CDR3 loop: CASSLGQIEISYGYTF.